What follows is one TCR beta chain and its context. V gave up 0 bases and J gave up 1 base; unmatched junction bases: 6. The CDR3 contains 17 residues. Germline lookup yields CDR1 SGHRS and CDR2 YFSETQ. Authors' processing steps: Quantification of nucleated cells was approximated via reference gene primer amplification. Profiling relied on immunoSEQ multiplex PCR, and the TCRdb table lists in-frame clones only, not all of them. V and J calls and clone size are those listed in that table; D and trimming were worked out from the DNA. The table lists around 69,000 clones, roughly 76% of them singletons. The source of the sample is a study of blood T cell repertoires in COVID-19. Study overall: Samples of COVID-19 (acute and convalescent) were obtained from the United States, Italy and Spain. The cDNA or gDNA used as material had been derived from T cells, B-cell-depleted T cells, or PBMCs.

Input material: peripheral blood. The receptor was derived from a woman between 65 and 79 years old with acute or convalescent COVID-19. The rearrangement joins TRBV5-1 to TRBJ1-5; 8 bases match TRBD1. The CDR3 coding sequence is TGCGCCAGCAGCTTGGGCTACAGGGGGAACAGCAATCAGCCCCAGCATTTT. Its protein product is CASSLGYRGNSNQPQHF.